The subject of this entry is one T cell receptor beta chain. Its specificity is unknown. These data originate in a study of cytomegalovirus exposure and HLA in healthy donors. It was with 60 Vbeta and 13 Jbeta primers that the PCR ran. The repertoire was sequenced with immunoSEQ multiplex PCR; TCRdb's copy has only in-frame clones and lacks some. The data show 190,000 or so clones, about 79% seen once. V was cut by 0 bases and J by 0 bases, with 6 bases left in between. The CDR3 runs 15 residues. The germline gives CDR1 SGHDT, CDR2 YYEEEE. All the people who gave samples were healthy bone marrow donors. Despite likely unrecorded immune exposures, the donors were nominally healthy at the time of sampling. Study observations and caveats: A later analysis linked a missense variant in DCLRE1C to the trimming of TCR beta V and J genes. Cytomegalovirus status, reportedly, was diagnosed with high specificity and sensitivity by the classifier.

This chain links TRBV5-6 with TRBJ1-4, with D uncertain. The TCR sequence derives from a boy under 10 years old in good health and CMV-seronegative. The sequencing input was PBMCs. The CDR3 spells CASSLGHTTNEKLFF. CDR3 nucleotides: TGTGCCAGCAGCTTGGGGCACACAACTAATGAAAAACTGTTTTTT.